The 10 T cell receptor beta chains reported below all come from one sample, sequenced in a study of blood T cell repertoires in COVID-19. Libraries were prepared by immunoSEQ multiplex PCR; TCRdb keeps only in-frame clonotypes and omits some of them. Of 130,000 or so clones listed, around 85% are singletons. The sample was peripheral blood. The origin of the receptors is a woman in her 50s who had recovered from COVID-19.

This clone was detected only once. The V and J genes are TRBV5-1 and TRBJ2-7; 8 nucleotides agree with TRBD1. The CDR3 is 15 amino acids. Germline lookup yields CDR1 SGHRS and CDR2 YFSETQ. V dropped 4 bases and J dropped 5; count of bases not matched to a gene: 11. The CDR3 coding sequence is TGCGCCAGCAGCCGTCCCGGGACAGGATCCCACGAGCAGTACTTC. This encodes CASSRPGTGSHEQYF.

The CDR3 sequence: CASSATRGQGIYEQYF. CDR3 bases: TGTGCCAGCAGCGCGACGAGGGGACAGGGGATCTACGAGCAGTACTTC. The chain is built from TRBV5-5 and TRBJ2-7; 10 bases line up with TRBD1. V lost 4 bases to trimming and J lost 3 bases; unmatched junction nucleotides: 10. The germline CDR1 and CDR2 sequences are SGHKS and YYEKEE (reference sequence). The CDR3 has 16 residues.

This chain uses TRBV2 with TRBJ1-1, with TRBD1 as a possible D gene (5 bases). This CDR3 contains 15 residues. V lost 7 bases to trimming and J lost 4 bases, with 19 bases between them. Germline CDR1 and CDR2: SNHLY and FYNNEI. CDR3 region: CASTDWGGLGTEAFF. The CDR3 DNA follows: TGTGCCAGCACAGATTGGGGGGGATTAGGCACTGAAGCTTTCTTT.

DNA for the CDR3: TGCGCCAGCAGCTTGGCCGGGACAGGGGACACTGAAGCTTTCTTT. It specifies CASSLAGTGDTEAFF. The chain recombines TRBV5-1 with TRBJ1-1, with 10 positions matching TRBD1. CDR1 and CDR2 from the germline V gene are SGHRS and YFSETQ. CDR3 length: 15 amino acids. With V trimmed by 0 bases and J by 3 bases, 2 bases remained unmatched.

The chain carries TRBV3-1 (or the pseudogene TRBV3-2) and TRBJ2-7, with a tentative D call TRBD1 (5 bases). Trimming took off 3 bases at V and 2 bases at J, with 8 bases between the two ends. Germline V gene data show CDR1 as LGHDT and CDR2 as YNNKEL (reference sequence). The CDR3 covers 13 residues. DNA for the CDR3: TGTGCCAGCAGCCAGGGCAGGGCCTACGAGCAGTACTTC. Protein sequence: CASSQGRAYEQYF.

CDR3 nucleotides: TGTGCCAGCACCGGGGGTACCAACACTGAAGCTTTCTTT. This translates into CASTGGTNTEAFF. The rearrangement uses TRBV11-3 and TRBJ1-1, with D possibly being TRBD1 (5 bases). Germline V gene lookup returns CDR1 SGHNT and CDR2 YENEEA. The V end lost 7 bases, the J end lost 2 bases, and 11 bases lay between the germline ends. The CDR3 is made up of 13 amino acids.

The gene calls are TRBV19 and TRBJ2-7; 7 bases are shared with TRBD1. The CDR3 totals 13 residues. The V and J ends lost 5 bases and 5 bases, in that order; junction bases with no gene match: 6. In germline, CDR1 is LNHDA, CDR2 SQIVND (reference sequence). CDR3 region: CASSADRDDEQYF. The CDR3 bases are TGTGCCAGTAGTGCTGACAGGGACGACGAGCAGTACTTC. Full variable domain (missing parts from reference TRBV19 and TRBJ2-7): DGGITQSPKYLFRKEGQNVTLSCEQNLNHDAMYWYRQDPGQGLRLIYYSQIVNDFQKGDIAEGYSVSREKKESFPLTVTSAQKNPTAFYLCASSADRDDEQYFGPGTRLTVT.

The genes are TRBV2 and TRBJ2-7; TRBD1 might be the D (6 bases). The V and J ends lost 6 bases and 0 bases respectively, with 12 bases between them. The CDR3 has 14 residues. Per germline, CDR1 SNHLY and CDR2 FYNNEI. The CDR3 DNA reads as TGTGCCAGCAGGAGGACAGCGCCCTCCTACGAGCAGTACTTC. Its protein is CASRRTAPSYEQYF.

The genes are TRBV29-1 and TRBJ2-7, with 8 bases fitting TRBD1. Per germline, CDR1 SQVTM and CDR2 ANQGSEA. The CDR3 consists of 14 residues. J gave up 4 bases and V 0 bases, and 5 bases lay outside the gene matches. CDR3 protein: CSVEEGTGTYEQYF. In DNA form, the CDR3 reads TGCAGCGTTGAAGAAGGGACAGGAACATACGAGCAGTACTTC.

V gene TRBV6-5 combines with J gene TRBJ1-2; tentatively, D is TRBD1 (6 bases). There are 15 residues in the CDR3. V lost 0 bases, J lost 8 bases, and 16 bases lay in between. CDR1 is MNHEY, CDR2 SVGAGI, per germline. This CDR3 reads CASSYSSQGFRGYTF. The CDR3 nucleotides read TGTGCCAGCAGTTACTCGAGCCAGGGGTTTCGGGGCTACACCTTC.